This entry features one TCR beta chain sequence. No antigen is known for it. The junction departs from the called germline gene at one end, perhaps through a read error. Germline assignment: CDR1 MDHEN and CDR2 SYDVKM. The CDR3 consists of 17 residues. TCR beta cDNA libraries had unique molecular identifiers. TCRdb reanalysed the PCR reads using MiXCR and keeps one entry per CDR3 protein. The sample yields a few hundred thousand distinct CDR3 sequences, under 40% seen once. The data were taken from a study of post-analysis software for immune sequencing data. Study findings and constraints: Versus controls, multiple sclerosis patients showed significantly lower diversity (normalized Chao1). TRBV segments more frequent in patients than in controls numbered several and included TRBV5-6, TRBV5-1 and TRBV20-1.

The source is a girl between 2 and 17 years old with multiple sclerosis. Specimen: blood. V gene TRBV28 combines with J gene TRBJ2-1; D uncertain. The DNA for the CDR3 is TGTGCCGGCAGTCCCCAACGCCTACCGGGCCCCGGCAATGAGCAGTTCTTC. Its translation: CAGSPQRLPGPGNEQFF.